This record concerns one T cell receptor (beta chain) sequence. This CDR3 has 14 amino acids. V was pared by 5 bases and J by 5 bases, with 14 bases between. In germline, CDR1 is SGHRS, CDR2 YFSETQ. This sample was included in a study of control samples from healthy donors and cancer patients. Assay used: immunoSEQ multiplex PCR; TCRdb lists only in-frame clones, some missing. This repertoire shows about 180,000 clones, 90% found once; its top ten account for approximately 1.5%. The V gene is TRBV5-1, the J gene TRBJ1-5, with D possibly matching TRBD1 (5 bases). The source is a woman aged 45 to 65 in good health. Specimen: blood. CDR3 nucleotide sequence: TGCGCCAGCAGGGTAGGGGACGGAGATCAGCCCCAGCATTTT. Translated, it gives CASRVGDGDQPQHF.